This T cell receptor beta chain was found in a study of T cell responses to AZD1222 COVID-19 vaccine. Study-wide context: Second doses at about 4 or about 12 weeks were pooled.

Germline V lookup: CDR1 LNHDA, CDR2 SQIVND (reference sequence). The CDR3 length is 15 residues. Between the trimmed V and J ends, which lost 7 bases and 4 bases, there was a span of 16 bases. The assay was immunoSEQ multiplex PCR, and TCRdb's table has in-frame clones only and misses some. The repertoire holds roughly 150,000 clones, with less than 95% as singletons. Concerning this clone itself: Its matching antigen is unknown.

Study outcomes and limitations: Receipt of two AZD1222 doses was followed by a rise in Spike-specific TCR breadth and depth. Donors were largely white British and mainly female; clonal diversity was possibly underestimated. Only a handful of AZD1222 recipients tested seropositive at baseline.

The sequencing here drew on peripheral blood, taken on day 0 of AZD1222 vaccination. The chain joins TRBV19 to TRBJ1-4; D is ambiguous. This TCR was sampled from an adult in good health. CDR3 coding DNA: TGTGCCAGTATCCGTGTTCCGGCAAATAATGAAAAACTGTTTTTT. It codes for CASIRVPANNEKLFF.